The 6 T cell receptor beta chains below were found in one sample sequenced in a study of beta chain features in type 1 diabetes. Every bit of the isolated RNA underwent reverse transcription, so sequencing read expressed TCRB transcripts. Assay: immunoSEQ multiplex PCR; the TCRdb copy retains only in-frame clones and omits some. The sample holds around 240,000 clones, over 8.5% seen once. Material for sequencing was naive CD4+ T cells from blood. The receptors stem from a woman between 18 and 29 years old in good health.

The genes are TRBV19 and TRBJ1-1; D may be TRBD1 (5 bases). Germline V lookup: CDR1 LNHDA, CDR2 SQIVND (reference sequence). This CDR3 has 15 residues. V gave up 6 bases and J gave up 1 base, with 15 bases separating them. CDR3 sequence (DNA): TGTGCCAGTAGCGAGCGACAGAACTCGAACACTGAAGCTTTCTTT. Protein product: CASSERQNSNTEAFF.

This chain connects TRBV30 to TRBJ2-6; 9 bases are a match to TRBD1. This CDR3 spans 17 amino acids. Germline V gene lookup returns CDR1 GTSNPN and CDR2 SVGIG (reference sequence). The junction had 8 bases not matched to a gene; V was cut back by 5 bases and J by 0 bases. The CDR3 is CAWSRDRAFSGANVLTF. In nucleotides, the CDR3 is TGTGCCTGGTCCCGGGACAGGGCCTTCTCTGGGGCCAACGTCCTGACTTTC.

This clone was counted a few times. The chain employs TRBV30 and TRBJ1-5; a weak D match, TRBD1 (6 bases). Per the germline V gene, CDR1 is GTSNPN and CDR2 is SVGIG (reference sequence). The CDR3 contains 13 residues. Trimming took 2 bases from V and 7 from J, leaving 12 bases between them. The CDR3 here is CAWSSRGGQPQHF. The CDR3 DNA sequence: TGTGCCTGGAGTAGCAGGGGTGGGCAGCCCCAGCATTTT.

This clone has a handful of counts. The chain recombines TRBV5-1 with TRBJ2-5; TRBD2 matches at 9 bases. The junction had 14 bases not matched to a gene; V was cut back by 4 bases and J by 1 base. CDR1 is SGHRS and CDR2 is YFSETQ in the germline V gene. The CDR3 consists of 18 residues. In DNA form, the CDR3 reads TGCGCCAGCAGCCAAGCACCCACTTTGACTAGCGGCCAAGAGACCCAGTACTTC. As protein: CASSQAPTLTSGQETQYF.

This clone was seen a handful of times. The chain carries TRBV29-1 and TRBJ1-1; the D gene is possibly TRBD1 (5 bases). In germline, CDR1 is SQVTM, CDR2 ANQGSEA. Trimming took 4 bases from V and 6 from J, leaving 12 bases between them. This CDR3 is 12 amino acids long. The CDR3 coding sequence is TGCAGCGTTGTCCCTCGCAGGGCTGAAGCTTTCTTT. This encodes CSVVPRRAEAFF. The whole variable domain, filled in from reference TRBV29-1 and TRBJ1-1, reads SAVISQKPSRDICQRGTSLTIQCQVDSQVTMMFWYRQQPGQSLTLIATANQGSEATYESGFVIDKFPISRPNLTFSTLTVSNMSPEDSSIYLCSVVPRRAEAFFGQGTRLTVV.

This clone was found a few times. V usage is TRBV6-1 and J usage is TRBJ1-2; 8 bases agree with TRBD1. Germline V gene sequence: CDR1 MNHNS, CDR2 SASEGT. The CDR3 is 15 residues long. V gave up 5 bases and J gave up 8 bases; unmatched junction bases: 13. The CDR3 DNA is TGTGCCAGCAGTCACCGGACAGGGAAGGTAGGGGGCTACACCTTC. Its translation: CASSHRTGKVGGYTF.